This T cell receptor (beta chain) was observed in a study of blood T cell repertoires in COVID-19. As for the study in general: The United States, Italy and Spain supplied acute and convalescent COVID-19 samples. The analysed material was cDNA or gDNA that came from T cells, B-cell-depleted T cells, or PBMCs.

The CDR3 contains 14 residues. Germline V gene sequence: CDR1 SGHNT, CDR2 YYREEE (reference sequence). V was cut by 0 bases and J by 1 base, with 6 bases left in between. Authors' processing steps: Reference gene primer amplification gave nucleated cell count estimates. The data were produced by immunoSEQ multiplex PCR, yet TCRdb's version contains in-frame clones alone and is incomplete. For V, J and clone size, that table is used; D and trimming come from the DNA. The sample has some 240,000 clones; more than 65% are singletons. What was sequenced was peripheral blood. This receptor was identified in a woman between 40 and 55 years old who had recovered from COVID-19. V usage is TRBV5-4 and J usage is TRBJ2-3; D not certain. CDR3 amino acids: CASSLGRGTDTQYF. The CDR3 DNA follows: TGTGCCAGCAGCTTGGGACGGGGCACAGATACGCAGTATTTT.